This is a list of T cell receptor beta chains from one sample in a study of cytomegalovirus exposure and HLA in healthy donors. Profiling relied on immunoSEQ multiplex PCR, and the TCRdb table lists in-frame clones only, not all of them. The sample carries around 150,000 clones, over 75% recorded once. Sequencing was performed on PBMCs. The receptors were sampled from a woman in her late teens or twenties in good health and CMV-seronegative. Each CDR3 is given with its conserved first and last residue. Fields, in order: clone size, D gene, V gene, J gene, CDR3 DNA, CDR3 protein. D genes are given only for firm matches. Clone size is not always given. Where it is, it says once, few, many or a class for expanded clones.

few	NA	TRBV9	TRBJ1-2	TGTGCCAGCAGCCCAGCGTCGGGTTGGGGCCTCTATGGCTACACCTTC	CASSPASGWGLYGYTF
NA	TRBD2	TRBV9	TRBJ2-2	TGTGCCAGCAGCCTCAAGACTAGCGATTACACCGGGGAGCTGTTTTTT	CASSLKTSDYTGELFF
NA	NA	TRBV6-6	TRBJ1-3	TGTGCCAGCAGTTTGTCAGTCTCTGGAAACACCATATATTTT	CASSLSVSGNTIYF
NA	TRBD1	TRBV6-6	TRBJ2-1	TGTGCCAGCAGTGCCGGACAGGGGGCTTATGAGCAGTTCTTC	CASSAGQGAYEQFF
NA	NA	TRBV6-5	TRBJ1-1	TGTGCCAGCATGGTGGGAGGGGGGAACACTGAAGCTTTCTTT	CASMVGGGNTEAFF
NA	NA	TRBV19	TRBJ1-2	TGTGCCAGTAGTCCGGTCACGGTCGGCTATGGCTACACCTTC	CASSPVTVGYGYTF
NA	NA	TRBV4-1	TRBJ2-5	TGCGCCAGCAGCCAAGAGGCCTTGTCCCAAGAGACCCAGTACTTC	CASSQEALSQETQYF
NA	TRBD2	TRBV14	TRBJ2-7	TGTGCCAGCAGCCGGACCGGGACTAGCGGGAGAAGCTCCTACGAGCAGTACTTC	CASSRTGTSGRSSYEQYF
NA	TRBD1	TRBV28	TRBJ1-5	TGTGCCAGCAGTTTAGGGACAGGGGACAATCAGCCCCAGCATTTT	CASSLGTGDNQPQHF
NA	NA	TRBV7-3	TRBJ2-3	TGTGCCAGCAGTAGCGGATACACAGATACGCAGTATTTT	CASSSGYTDTQYF
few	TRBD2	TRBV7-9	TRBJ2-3	TGTGCCAGCAGCTTAGGGGGACTAGCGGCAGATACGCAGTATTTT	CASSLGGLAADTQYF
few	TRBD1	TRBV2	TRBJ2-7	TGTGCCAGCAGTTTACAGGGGAACTACGAGCAGTACTTC	CASSLQGNYEQYF
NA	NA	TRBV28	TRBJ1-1	TGTGCCAGCAGTTTAATCGTCAGAATAAACACTGAAGCTTTCTTT	CASSLIVRINTEAFF
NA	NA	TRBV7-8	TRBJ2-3	TGTGCCAGCAGCTTATTCTCCGGGGACAATACGCAGTATTTT	CASSLFSGDNTQYF
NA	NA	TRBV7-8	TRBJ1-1	TGTGCCAGCAGCTCGAACAGGGATACCACTGAAGCTTTCTTT	CASSSNRDTTEAFF
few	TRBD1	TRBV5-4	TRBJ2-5	TGTGCCAGCAGCCCTCTACAGGGGGCGACGCAAGAGACCCAGTACTTC	CASSPLQGATQETQYF
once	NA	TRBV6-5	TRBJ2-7	TGTGCCAGCAGTTACGAGGCAGGGGCCGAGCAGTACTTC	CASSYEAGAEQYF
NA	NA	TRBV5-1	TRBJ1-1	TGCGCCAGCAGCCGGGGGGACACTGAAGCTTTCTTT	CASSRGDTEAFF